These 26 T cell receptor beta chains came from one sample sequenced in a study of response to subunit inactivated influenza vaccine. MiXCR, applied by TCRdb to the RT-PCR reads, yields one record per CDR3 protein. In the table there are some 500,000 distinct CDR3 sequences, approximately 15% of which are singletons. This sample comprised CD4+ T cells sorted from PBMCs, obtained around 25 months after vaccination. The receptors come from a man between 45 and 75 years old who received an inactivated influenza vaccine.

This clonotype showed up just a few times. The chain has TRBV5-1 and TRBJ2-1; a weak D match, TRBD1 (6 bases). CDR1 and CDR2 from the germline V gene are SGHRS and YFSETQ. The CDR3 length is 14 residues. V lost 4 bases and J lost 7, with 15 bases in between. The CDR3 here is CASSQGSPHNEQFF. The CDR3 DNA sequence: TGCGCCAGCAGCCAGGGGTCCCCGCATAATGAGCAGTTCTTC.

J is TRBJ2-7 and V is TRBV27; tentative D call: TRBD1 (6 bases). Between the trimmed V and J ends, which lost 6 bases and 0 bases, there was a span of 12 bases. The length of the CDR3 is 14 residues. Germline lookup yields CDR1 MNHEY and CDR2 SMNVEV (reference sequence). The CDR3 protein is CASRGAELSYEQYF. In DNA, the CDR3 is TGTGCCAGCAGGGGGGCGGAACTCTCCTACGAGCAGTACTTC.

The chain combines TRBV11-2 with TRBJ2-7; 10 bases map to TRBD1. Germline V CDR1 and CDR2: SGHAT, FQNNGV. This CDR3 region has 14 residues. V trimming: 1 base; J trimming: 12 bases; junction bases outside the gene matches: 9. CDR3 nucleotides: TGTGCCAGCAGCTTAGTCGCGGGACAGGGGCGAATGTACTTC. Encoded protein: CASSLVAGQGRMYF.

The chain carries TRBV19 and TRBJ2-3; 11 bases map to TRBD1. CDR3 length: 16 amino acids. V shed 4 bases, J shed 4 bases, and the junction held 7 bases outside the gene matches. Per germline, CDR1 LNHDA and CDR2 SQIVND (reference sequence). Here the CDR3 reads CASSRDRGWSADTQYF. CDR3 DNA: TGTGCCAGTAGTAGGGACAGGGGGTGGTCGGCAGATACGCAGTATTTT.

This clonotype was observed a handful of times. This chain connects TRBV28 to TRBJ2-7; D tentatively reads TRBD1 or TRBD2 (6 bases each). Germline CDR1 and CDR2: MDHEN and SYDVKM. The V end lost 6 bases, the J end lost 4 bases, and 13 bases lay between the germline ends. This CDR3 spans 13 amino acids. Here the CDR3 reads CASRLGGGYEQYF. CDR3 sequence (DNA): TGTGCCAGCAGGCTCGGAGGGGGGTACGAGCAGTACTTC.

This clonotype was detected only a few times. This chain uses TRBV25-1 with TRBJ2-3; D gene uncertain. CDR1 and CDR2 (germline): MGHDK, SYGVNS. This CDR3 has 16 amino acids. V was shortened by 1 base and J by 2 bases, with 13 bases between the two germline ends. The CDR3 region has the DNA TGTGCCAGCAGTGAATCTGGCGTTCCAATCACAGATACGCAGTATTTT. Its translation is CASSESGVPITDTQYF.

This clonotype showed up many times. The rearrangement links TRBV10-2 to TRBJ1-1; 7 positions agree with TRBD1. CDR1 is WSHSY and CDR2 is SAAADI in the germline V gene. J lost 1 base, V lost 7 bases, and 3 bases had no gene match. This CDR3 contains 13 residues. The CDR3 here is CASKWTGNTEAFF. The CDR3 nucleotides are TGCGCCAGCAAATGGACAGGGAACACTGAAGCTTTCTTT.

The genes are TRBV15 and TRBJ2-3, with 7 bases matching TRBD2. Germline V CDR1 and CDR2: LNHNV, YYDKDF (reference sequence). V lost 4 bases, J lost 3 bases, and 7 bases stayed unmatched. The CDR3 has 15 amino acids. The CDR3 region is CATSTSLARTDTQYF. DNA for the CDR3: TGTGCCACCAGCACTTCACTAGCGAGAACAGATACGCAGTATTTT.

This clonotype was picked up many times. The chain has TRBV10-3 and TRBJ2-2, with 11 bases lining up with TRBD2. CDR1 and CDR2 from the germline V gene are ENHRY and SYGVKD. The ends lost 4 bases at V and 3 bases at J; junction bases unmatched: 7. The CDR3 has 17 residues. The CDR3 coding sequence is TGTGCCATCAGTGCCCCGGTGGGACTAGCGGACACCGGGGAGCTGTTTTTT. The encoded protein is CAISAPVGLADTGELFF.

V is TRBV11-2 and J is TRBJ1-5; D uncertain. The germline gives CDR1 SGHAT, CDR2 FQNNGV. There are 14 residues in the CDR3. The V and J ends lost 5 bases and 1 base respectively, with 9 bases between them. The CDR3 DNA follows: TGTGCCAGCAGCCCCTCCGTCAGCAATCAGCCCCAGCATTTT. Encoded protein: CASSPSVSNQPQHF.

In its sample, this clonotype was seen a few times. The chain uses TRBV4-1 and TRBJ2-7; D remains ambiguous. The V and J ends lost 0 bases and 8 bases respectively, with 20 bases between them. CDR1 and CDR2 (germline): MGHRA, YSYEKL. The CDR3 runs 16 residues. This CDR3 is CASSQDPGSAFMQQYF. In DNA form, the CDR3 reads TGCGCCAGCAGCCAAGATCCGGGCTCAGCCTTCATGCAGCAGTACTTC.

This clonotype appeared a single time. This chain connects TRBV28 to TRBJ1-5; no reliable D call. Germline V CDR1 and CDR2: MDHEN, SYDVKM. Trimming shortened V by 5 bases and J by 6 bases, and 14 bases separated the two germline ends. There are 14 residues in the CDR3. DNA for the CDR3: TGTGCCAGCAGTCCCCCGGCCCGGGGTCAGCCCCAGCATTTT. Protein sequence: CASSPPARGQPQHF.

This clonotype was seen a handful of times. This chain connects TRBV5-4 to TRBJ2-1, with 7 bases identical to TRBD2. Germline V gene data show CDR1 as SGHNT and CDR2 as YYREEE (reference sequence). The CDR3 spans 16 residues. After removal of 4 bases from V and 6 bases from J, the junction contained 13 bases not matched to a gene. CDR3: CASSPGGNLGSNEQFF. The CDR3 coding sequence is TGTGCCAGCAGCCCCGGGGGGAATCTAGGGAGCAATGAGCAGTTCTTC.

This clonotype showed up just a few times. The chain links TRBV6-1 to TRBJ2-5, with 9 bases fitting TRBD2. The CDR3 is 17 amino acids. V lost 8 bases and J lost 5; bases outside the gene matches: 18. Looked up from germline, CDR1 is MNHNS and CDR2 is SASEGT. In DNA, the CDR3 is TGTGCCAGCGTCCAGGGCCGGGAGACTAGCGGTTGGGAGACCCAGTACTTC. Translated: CASVQGRETSGWETQYF.

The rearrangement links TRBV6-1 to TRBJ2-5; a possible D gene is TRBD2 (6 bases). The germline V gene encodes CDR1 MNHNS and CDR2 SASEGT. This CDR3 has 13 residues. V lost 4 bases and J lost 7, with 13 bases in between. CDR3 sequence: CASSGEASGTQYF. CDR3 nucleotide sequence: TGTGCCAGCAGTGGGGAGGCCTCGGGGACCCAGTACTTC.

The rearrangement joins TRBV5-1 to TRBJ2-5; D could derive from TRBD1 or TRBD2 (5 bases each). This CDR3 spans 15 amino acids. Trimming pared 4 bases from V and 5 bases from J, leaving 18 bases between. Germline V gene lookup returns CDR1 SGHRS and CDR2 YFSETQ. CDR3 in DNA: TGCGCCAGCAGCCAAGCCCCGGGGCGAAAGGAGACCCAGTACTTC. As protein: CASSQAPGRKETQYF.

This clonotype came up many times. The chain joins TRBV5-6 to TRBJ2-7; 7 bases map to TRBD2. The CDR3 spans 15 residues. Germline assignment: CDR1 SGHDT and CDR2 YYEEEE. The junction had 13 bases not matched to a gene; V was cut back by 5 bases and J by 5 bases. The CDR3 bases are TGTGCCAGCAGTTTGTTTGGGGGGACTATCGACGAGCAGTACTTC. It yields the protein CASSLFGGTIDEQYF.

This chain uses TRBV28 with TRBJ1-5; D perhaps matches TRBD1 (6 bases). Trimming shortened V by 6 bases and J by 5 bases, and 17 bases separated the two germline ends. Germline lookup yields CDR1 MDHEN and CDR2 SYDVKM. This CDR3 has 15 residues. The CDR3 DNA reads TGTGCCAGCAGCCCCTTAGACAGGTTCTATCAGCCCCAGCATTTT. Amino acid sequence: CASSPLDRFYQPQHF. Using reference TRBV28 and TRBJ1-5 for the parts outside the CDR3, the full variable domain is DVKVTQSSRYLVKRTGEKVFLECVQDMDHENMFWYRQDPGLGLRLIYFSYDVKMKEKGDIPEGYSVSREKKERFSLILESASTNQTSMYLCASSPLDRFYQPQHFGDGTRLSIL.

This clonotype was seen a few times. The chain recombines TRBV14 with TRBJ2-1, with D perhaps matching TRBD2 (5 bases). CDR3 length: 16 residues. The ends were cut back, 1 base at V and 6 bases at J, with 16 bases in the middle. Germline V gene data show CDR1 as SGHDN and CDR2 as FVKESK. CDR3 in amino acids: CASSQGGHTRLNEQFF. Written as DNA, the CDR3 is TGTGCCAGCAGCCAAGGCGGGCATACGCGACTCAATGAGCAGTTCTTC.

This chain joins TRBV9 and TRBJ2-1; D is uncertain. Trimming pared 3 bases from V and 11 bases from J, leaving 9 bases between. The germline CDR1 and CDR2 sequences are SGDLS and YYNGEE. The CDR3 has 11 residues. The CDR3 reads CASSAVGQQFF. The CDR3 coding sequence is TGTGCCAGCAGCGCCGTTGGGCAGCAGTTCTTC.

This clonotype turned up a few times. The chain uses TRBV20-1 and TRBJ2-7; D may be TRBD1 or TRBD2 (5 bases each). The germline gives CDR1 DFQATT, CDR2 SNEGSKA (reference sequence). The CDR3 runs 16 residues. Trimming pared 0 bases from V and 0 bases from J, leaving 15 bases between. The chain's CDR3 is CSARDEGQGRSYEQYF. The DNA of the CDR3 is TGCAGTGCTAGAGATGAGGGGCAGGGACGCTCCTACGAGCAGTACTTC.

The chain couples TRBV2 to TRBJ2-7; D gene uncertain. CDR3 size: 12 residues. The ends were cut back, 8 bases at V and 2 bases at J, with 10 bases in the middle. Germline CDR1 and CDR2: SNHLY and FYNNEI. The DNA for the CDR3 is TGTGCCAGCGGGATATCAACCTACGAGCAGTACTTC. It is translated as CASGISTYEQYF.

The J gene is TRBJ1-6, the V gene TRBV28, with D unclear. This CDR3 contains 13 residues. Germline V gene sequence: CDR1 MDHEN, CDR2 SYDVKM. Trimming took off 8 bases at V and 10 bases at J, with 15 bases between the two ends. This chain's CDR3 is CASCVGPRSPLHF. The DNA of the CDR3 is TGTGCCAGCTGCGTTGGCCCAAGATCACCCCTCCACTTT.

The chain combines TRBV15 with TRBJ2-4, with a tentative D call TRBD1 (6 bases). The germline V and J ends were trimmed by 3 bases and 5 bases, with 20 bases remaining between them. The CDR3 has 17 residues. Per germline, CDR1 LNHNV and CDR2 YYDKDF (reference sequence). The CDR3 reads CATSRDNPGVGENIQYF. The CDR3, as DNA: TGTGCCACCAGCAGGGATAATCCAGGGGTCGGCGAAAACATTCAGTACTTC.

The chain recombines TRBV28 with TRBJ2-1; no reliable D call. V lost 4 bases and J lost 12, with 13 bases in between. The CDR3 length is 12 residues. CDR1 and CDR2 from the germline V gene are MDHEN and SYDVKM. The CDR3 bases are TGTGCCAGCAGTTCAGGTTGGGTAAGGCAGTTCTTC. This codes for CASSSGWVRQFF. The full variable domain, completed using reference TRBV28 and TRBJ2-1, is DVKVTQSSRYLVKRTGEKVFLECVQDMDHENMFWYRQDPGLGLRLIYFSYDVKMKEKGDIPEGYSVSREKKERFSLILESASTNQTSMYLCASSSGWVRQFFGPGTRLTVL.

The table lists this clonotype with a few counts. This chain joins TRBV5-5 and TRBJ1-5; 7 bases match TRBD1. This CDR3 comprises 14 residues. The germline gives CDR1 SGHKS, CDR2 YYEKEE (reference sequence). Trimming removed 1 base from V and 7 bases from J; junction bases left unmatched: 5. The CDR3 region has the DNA TGTGCCAGCAGCTTGAGGGGGCCGGGGCAGCCCCAGCATTTT. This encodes CASSLRGPGQPQHF.